These T cell receptor beta chains were read from a single sample in a study of blood T cell repertoires in COVID-19. TCRdb keeps only in-frame clones here, not all; method: immunoSEQ multiplex PCR. Of under 300,000 clones in the sample, roughly 84% are singletons; the top ten hold about 1.5%. Sequenced sample: peripheral blood. The receptors were gathered from a woman in her thirties or forties who had recovered from COVID-19. Each CDR3 is given with its conserved first and last residue. D genes are given only for firm matches. Size tells how often a clone was seen (once, few, many) or the class of an expanded clone, and some rows leave it out.

clone size	J gene	V gene	D gene	CDR3 DNA	CDR3 protein
few	TRBJ1-1	TRBV9	NA	TGTGCCAGCAGCGTAGGACACACGAACACTGAAGCTTTCTTT	CASSVGHTNTEAFF
once	TRBJ1-3	TRBV6-5	NA	TGTGCCAGCACTCGGGGGGCAGGTGGAAACACCATATATTTT	CASTRGAGGNTIYF
NA	TRBJ1-2	TRBV15	NA	TGTGCCACCAGCAGATCTGGGGGCGGCTATGGCTACACCTTC	CATSRSGGGYGYTF
NA	TRBJ2-7	TRBV2	TRBD1	TGTGCCAGCAGTGTGTTAGGGACAGGGGCCTACGAGCAGTACTTC	CASSVLGTGAYEQYF
NA	TRBJ2-3	TRBV11-3	NA	TGTGCCAGCAGCCTATCAGGGGGGACAGATACGCAGTATTTT	CASSLSGGTDTQYF
NA	TRBJ1-2	TRBV19	NA	TGTGCCAGTAGTGGAGAGGCAGAGTTGAGAGGCTACACCTTC	CASSGEAELRGYTF
NA	TRBJ2-7	TRBV30	TRBD1	TGTGCCTGGAGTGTACTAACAGGGGGTTCTCTGCGGTACTTC	CAWSVLTGGSLRYF
NA	TRBJ1-2	TRBV3-1/TRBV3-2	NA	TGTGCCAGCAGCCAAGAGTTACAGGGAAGGGCTAACTATGGCTACACCTTC	CASSQELQGRANYGYTF
NA	TRBJ2-7	TRBV6-5	TRBD1	TGTGCCAGCAGCCTTCAACCGGGACAGACCTACGAGCAGTACTTC	CASSLQPGQTYEQYF
NA	TRBJ1-4	TRBV7-6	TRBD1	TGTGCCAGCCAACCTGACAGGGCATTTGGAAAACTGTTTTTT	CASQPDRAFGKLFF
NA	TRBJ2-5	TRBV15	TRBD2	TGTGCCACCAGCATAGCGGGGGGTATGGAGACCCAGTACTTC	CATSIAGGMETQYF
NA	TRBJ1-6	TRBV10-1	NA	TGCGCCAGCAGTGTAACAGCTTCACCCCTCCACTTT	CASSVTASPLHF
few	TRBJ2-5	TRBV6-5	NA	TGTGCCAGCAGTTACTCGAAGTCAGTTGAGACCCAGTACTTC	CASSYSKSVETQYF
NA	TRBJ1-1	TRBV19	TRBD1	TGTGCCAGTAGTCAAGGGACAGGGGGCACTGAAGCTTTCTTT	CASSQGTGGTEAFF
NA	TRBJ1-3	TRBV5-3	NA	TGTGCCAGAACTCACCAGTCGGGAAACACCATATATTTT	CARTHQSGNTIYF
NA	TRBJ2-5	TRBV7-6	TRBD2	TGTGCCAGCAGCTTGACTAGCGGGGGTGTAGAGACCCAGTACTTC	CASSLTSGGVETQYF
NA	TRBJ2-5	TRBV7-9	TRBD2	TGTGCCAGCAGTCGACTAGCTCAAGAGACCCAGTACTTC	CASSRLAQETQYF
NA	TRBJ2-3	TRBV10-3	NA	TGTGCCATCAGTGGTAGCGCCGATACGCAGTATTTT	CAISGSADTQYF